This is a list of T cell receptor beta chains from one sample in a study of control samples from healthy donors and cancer patients. Generated by immunoSEQ multiplex PCR, the TCRdb table keeps only in-frame clones and is missing some. The table shows about 120,000 clones, with 88% occurring only once. Source material: PBMCs. These receptors originate from a woman aged 60 to 75 with lung cancer. The CDR3 runs from the conserved cysteine through the conserved F or W. D genes are given only for firm matches. Size is stated for part of the rows, as once, few or many counts, or as a class when the clone is expanded.

D gene,clone size,J gene,V gene,CDR3 DNA,CDR3 protein
NA,few,TRBJ1-1,TRBV7-8,TGTGCCAGCAGCTCCGTAGGACAGGAAGCTTTCTTT,CASSSVGQEAFF
NA,once,TRBJ2-7,TRBV6-5,TGTGCCACCTGGGCAAACAGGGACTCCTACGAGCAGTACTTC,CATWANRDSYEQYF
TRBD2,NA,TRBJ2-1,TRBV28,TGTGCCAGCAGTTACGTGTGGGCGGGGGGCTCCTACAATGAGCAGTTCTTC,CASSYVWAGGSYNEQFF
NA,NA,TRBJ1-1,TRBV5-4,TGTGCCAGCAGCGCCACGAAGAACACTGAAGCTTTCTTT,CASSATKNTEAFF
NA,once,TRBJ2-7,TRBV6-5,TGTGCCAGCAGCAAAACACGGTCCCTGGCCTACGAGCAGTACTTC,CASSKTRSLAYEQYF
NA,NA,TRBJ2-5,TRBV3-1/TRBV3-2,TGTGCCAGCAGTCAAATGGAGGGAGGGCAGGGGCCCCAGTACTTC,CASSQMEGGQGPQYF
NA,NA,TRBJ2-2,TRBV15,TGTGCCACCAGCAGAGATAACGGGGCCGGGGAGCTGTTTTTT,CATSRDNGAGELFF
TRBD1,few,TRBJ1-2,TRBV19,TGTGCCAGTAGTACTCACAGGGGAGAGGGCTACACCTTC,CASSTHRGEGYTF
NA,NA,TRBJ1-4,TRBV3-1/TRBV3-2,TGTGCCAGCAGCTTCCGACAGCTTAATGAAAAACTGTTTTTT,CASSFRQLNEKLFF
TRBD2,once,TRBJ2-7,TRBV6-1,TGTGCCAGCAGTGAAGTGGGGAGACTAGCGGGGAGGTACGAGCAGTACTTC,CASSEVGRLAGRYEQYF
TRBD2,NA,TRBJ2-1,TRBV27,TGTGCCAGCAGTTTGGGCGCTAGCGGGAGCCTGGTCAATGAGCAGTTCTTC,CASSLGASGSLVNEQFF
NA,NA,TRBJ2-3,TRBV5-4,TGTGCCAGCAGCTTGGAGGCAGGGTTCACGAATACGCAGTATTTT,CASSLEAGFTNTQYF
TRBD1,NA,TRBJ2-3,TRBV5-1,TGCGCCAGCAGCCTGTTAAGGACAGGGGCCATTACAGATACGCAGTATTTT,CASSLLRTGAITDTQYF
TRBD2,NA,TRBJ2-3,TRBV3-1/TRBV3-2,TGTGCCAGCAGCCATTGGGCCAGCGGGGGGGCATCAGATACGCAGTATTTT,CASSHWASGGASDTQYF
NA,NA,TRBJ1-5,TRBV6-1,TGTGCCAGCAGTGATAGTGGGGATCAGCCCCAGCATTTT,CASSDSGDQPQHF
TRBD2,NA,TRBJ2-7,TRBV7-2,TGTGCCAGCAGCAACGCCGGGACTACCACCTACGAGCAGTACTTC,CASSNAGTTTYEQYF
NA,NA,TRBJ1-2,TRBV4-3,TGCGCCAGCAGCCATAGCGAGCTGGGCATCTATGGCTACACCTTC,CASSHSELGIYGYTF
NA,few,TRBJ2-6,TRBV7-2,TGTGCCAGCAGCTTAAGTCTCCCTGGGGCCAACGTCCTGACTTTC,CASSLSLPGANVLTF
NA,NA,TRBJ2-5,TRBV7-9,TGTGCCAGCAGCTTAGTTGGGCGGGACGGACCGCCGGAGACCCAGTACTTC,CASSLVGRDGPPETQYF
NA,once,TRBJ1-2,TRBV25-1,TGTGCCAGCTTTGGTTTGAAGGGCTACACCTTC,CASFGLKGYTF
NA,NA,TRBJ2-5,TRBV19,TGTGCCAGTAGTTCGAGTACAGGGATGCCTGAGACCCAGTACTTC,CASSSSTGMPETQYF
TRBD1,NA,TRBJ1-4,TRBV7-2,TGTGCCAGCAGCTTAAGGTCGGGGACAGACACTGAAAAACTGTTTTTT,CASSLRSGTDTEKLFF
TRBD2,NA,TRBJ2-3,TRBV5-1,TGCGCCAGCAGCTTGGAGGGGCCGGGACTAGCGGGAGGGCGCACAGATACGCAGTATTTT,CASSLEGPGLAGGRTDTQYF
TRBD2,NA,TRBJ2-1,TRBV11-3,TGTGCCAGCAGCGGGACTAGCGTTTACAATGAGCAGTTCTTC,CASSGTSVYNEQFF
TRBD2,NA,TRBJ2-2,TRBV19,TGTGCCAGTCGAAGGACTAGCCCTATTTCAGCCGGGGAGCTGTTTTTT,CASRRTSPISAGELFF
TRBD1,NA,TRBJ1-1,TRBV9,TGTGCCAGCAGCGCAAATACAGGGGCGGGAAAAGAAGCTTTCTTT,CASSANTGAGKEAFF